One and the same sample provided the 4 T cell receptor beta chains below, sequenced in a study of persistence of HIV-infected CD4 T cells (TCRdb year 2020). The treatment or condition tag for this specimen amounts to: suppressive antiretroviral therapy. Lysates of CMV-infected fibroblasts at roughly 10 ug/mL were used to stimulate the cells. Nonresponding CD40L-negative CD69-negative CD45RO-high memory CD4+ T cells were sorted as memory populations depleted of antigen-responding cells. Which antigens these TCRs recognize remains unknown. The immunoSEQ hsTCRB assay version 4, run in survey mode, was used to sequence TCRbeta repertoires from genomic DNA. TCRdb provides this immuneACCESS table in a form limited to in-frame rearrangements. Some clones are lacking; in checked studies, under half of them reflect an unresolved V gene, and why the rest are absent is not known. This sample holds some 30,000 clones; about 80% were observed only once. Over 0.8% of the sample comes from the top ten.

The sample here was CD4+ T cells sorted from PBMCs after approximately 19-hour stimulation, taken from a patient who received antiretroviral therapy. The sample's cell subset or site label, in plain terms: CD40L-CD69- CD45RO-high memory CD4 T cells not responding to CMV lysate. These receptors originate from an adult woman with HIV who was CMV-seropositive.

The CDR3 DNA reads TGTGCCAGCAGTGGGCAGGGGGTGATAGGGAATTCACCCCTCCACTTT. This encodes CASSGQGVIGNSPLHF. The chain couples TRBV6-1 to TRBJ1-6; 7 bases are a match to TRBD1. The CDR3 extends over 16 amino acids. The germline gives CDR1 MNHNS, CDR2 SASEGT. V was pared by 4 bases and J by 7 bases, with 10 bases of the junction left unmatched.

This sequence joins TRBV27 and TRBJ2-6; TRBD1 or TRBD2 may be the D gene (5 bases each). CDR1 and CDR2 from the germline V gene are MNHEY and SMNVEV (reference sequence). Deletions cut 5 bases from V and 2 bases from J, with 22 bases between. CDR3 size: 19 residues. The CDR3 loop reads CASSHRDPQLGPGANVLTF. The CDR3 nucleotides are TGTGCCAGCAGTCACCGGGACCCCCAATTAGGACCTGGGGCCAACGTCCTGACTTTC. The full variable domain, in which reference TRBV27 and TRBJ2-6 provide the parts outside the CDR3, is EAQVTQNPRYLITVTGKKLTVTCSQNMNHEYMSWYRQDPGLGLRQIYYSMNVEVTDKGDVPEGYKVSRKEKRNFPLILESPSPNQTSLYFCASSHRDPQLGPGANVLTFGAGSRLTVL.

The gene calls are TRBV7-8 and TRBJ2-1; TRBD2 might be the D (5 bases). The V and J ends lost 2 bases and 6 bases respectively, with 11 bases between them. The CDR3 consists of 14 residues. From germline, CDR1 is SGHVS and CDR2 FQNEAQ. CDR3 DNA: TGTGCCAGCAGCTTATGGGCGGGCTCCAATGAGCAGTTCTTC. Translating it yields CASSLWAGSNEQFF.

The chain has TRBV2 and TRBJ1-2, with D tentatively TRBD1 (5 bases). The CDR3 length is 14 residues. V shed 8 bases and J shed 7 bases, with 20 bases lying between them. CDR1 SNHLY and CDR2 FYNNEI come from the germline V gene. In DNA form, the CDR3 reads TGTGCCAGCGGCCGGGACGGTGGGAGTTCTGGCTACACCTTC. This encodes CASGRDGGSSGYTF. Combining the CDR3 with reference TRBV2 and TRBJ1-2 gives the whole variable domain EPEVTQTPSHQVTQMGQEVILRCVPISNHLYFYWYRQILGQKVEFLVSFYNNEISEKSEIFDDQFSVERPDGSNFTLKIRSTKLEDSAMYFCASGRDGGSSGYTFGSGTRLTVV.